These 25 T cell receptor beta chains came from one sample sequenced in a study of blood T cells in healthy people across ages. The use of a sample-barcoded 5' primer and a J-beta primer mix characterized a second PCR of about 7 to 12 cycles. TCRdb used MiXCR to reprocess the 5' RACE reads, holding one entry per CDR3 protein. The table includes nearly 800,000 distinct CDR3 sequences, 25% detected once. These same records also appear under a second study, on T cells of mothers and their children.

The sample consisted of blood. The receptor set was obtained from a boy between 10 and 17 years old in good health.

The J gene is TRBJ2-5, the V gene TRBV28; TRBD1 matches 7 bases. Germline V gene lookup returns CDR1 MDHEN and CDR2 SYDVKM. V was pared by 6 bases and J by 0 bases, with 7 bases of the junction left unmatched. The CDR3 totals 15 residues. The CDR3 coding sequence is TGTGCCAGCAGCGCCACGGGACAGTACCAAGAGACCCAGTACTTC. Translated: CASSATGQYQETQYF.

The chain uses TRBV14 and TRBJ2-1; 10 bases are shared with TRBD2. This CDR3 has 15 residues. With V trimmed by 0 bases and J by 8 bases, 4 bases remained unmatched. CDR1 SGHDN and CDR2 FVKESK come from the germline V gene. This chain's CDR3 is CASSQDKAGGHEQFF. DNA for the CDR3: TGTGCCAGCAGCCAAGATAAAGCGGGAGGGCATGAGCAGTTCTTC. The whole variable domain, filled in from reference TRBV14 and TRBJ2-1, reads EAGVTQFPSHSVIEKGQTVTLRCDPISGHDNLYWYRRVMGKEIKFLLHFVKESKQDESGMPNNRFLAERTGGTYSTLKVQPAELEDSGVYFCASSQDKAGGHEQFFGPGTRLTVL.

The chain uses TRBV20-1 and TRBJ2-5; 7 bases agree with TRBD2. Germline loops: CDR1 DFQATT, CDR2 SNEGSKA (reference sequence). The V and J ends lost 4 bases and 3 bases, in that order; junction bases with no gene match: 2. This CDR3 is built from 12 residues. CDR3 amino acids: CSAILAEETQYF. CDR3 bases: TGCAGTGCTATTCTAGCGGAAGAGACCCAGTACTTC.

This clonotype was observed a single time. The chain couples TRBV7-2 to TRBJ2-1; D is perhaps TRBD2 (7 bases). The DNA end is more similar to TRBJ2-5, so the J call may be wrong. Looked up from germline, CDR1 is SGHTA and CDR2 is FQGNSA. This CDR3 spans 16 amino acids. The CDR3 loop is CASSLIVGGPVETQYF. The CDR3 bases are TGTGCCAGCAGCTTAATTGTGGGGGGGCCCGTGGAGACCCAGTACTTC.

Only a few counts were recorded for this clonotype. The chain has TRBV9 and TRBJ2-5; 10 bases line up with TRBD2. TRBJ2-1 matches the DNA end more closely, so the J call is doubtful. This CDR3 has 16 residues. Germline-derived CDR1 and CDR2 are SGDLS and YYNGEE. CDR3 bases: TGTGCCAGCAGCGTAGATGAACTAGCGGGGAGGTATGAGCAGTTCTTC. The encoded protein is CASSVDELAGRYEQFF.

V and J are TRBV29-1 and TRBJ2-5; D is undetermined. Germline values: CDR1 SQVTM, CDR2 ANQGSEA. CDR3 size: 15 residues. The V end was cut by 2 bases, the J end by 2 bases, with 15 bases between. The CDR3: CSVEWLVTLQETQYF. The CDR3 bases are TGCAGCGTTGAATGGTTGGTGACACTTCAAGAGACCCAGTACTTC. Combining the CDR3 with reference TRBV29-1 and TRBJ2-5 gives the whole variable domain SAVISQKPSRDICQRGTSLTIQCQVDSQVTMMFWYRQQPGQSLTLIATANQGSEATYESGFVIDKFPISRPNLTFSTLTVSNMSPEDSSIYLCSVEWLVTLQETQYFGPGTRLLVL.

This clonotype was detected a few times. The J gene is TRBJ2-1, the V gene TRBV29-1; 7 bases are shared with TRBD1. V dropped 8 bases and J dropped 4; count of bases not matched to a gene: 11. Germline CDR1 SQVTM, CDR2 ANQGSEA. This CDR3 is built from 14 residues. CDR3 in DNA: TGCAGCTTTGTTCGGGACAGTGCTTACAATGAGCAGTTCTTC. Its protein is CSFVRDSAYNEQFF.

This chain uses TRBV20-1 with TRBJ2-3, with D possibly being TRBD2 (5 bases). The V gene lost 1 base and the J gene lost 4 bases, with 18 bases spanning the gap. Per the germline V gene, CDR1 is DFQATT and CDR2 is SNEGSKA (reference sequence). The CDR3 is made up of 16 amino acids. In DNA, the CDR3 is TGCAGTGCTAGAGGACTTGCTCTAGCCGGACCAGATACGCAGTATTTT. Translating gives CSARGLALAGPDTQYF.

This clonotype has only a few counts. This chain joins TRBV12-3 or TRBV12-4 and TRBJ1-6; 9 bases line up with TRBD1. The ends lost 3 bases at V and 13 bases at J; junction bases unmatched: 4. CDR3 size: 13 residues. The CDR3 protein is CASSLDRGSPLHF. CDR3 bases: TGTGCCAGCAGTTTGGACAGGGGTTCTCCCCTCCACTTT.

The V and J genes are TRBV6-5 and TRBJ1-5; the D is unclear. Trimming took off 6 bases at V and 4 bases at J, with 16 bases between the two ends. The germline V gene encodes CDR1 MNHEY and CDR2 SVGAGI. The CDR3 contains 15 residues. CDR3 DNA: TGTGCCAGCAGACCAATCGGGGAGGAGAATCAGCCCCAGCATTTT. This translates into CASRPIGEENQPQHF.

The chain links TRBV5-1 to TRBJ2-7; TRBD1 matches at 7 bases. J lost 2 bases, V lost 4 bases, and 3 bases had no gene match. Germline V gene sequence: CDR1 SGHRS, CDR2 YFSETQ. The CDR3 has 13 amino acids. The CDR3 DNA sequence: TGCGCCAGCAGCGGGGACAGCGCCTACGAGCAGTACTTC. Protein sequence: CASSGDSAYEQYF.

In its sample, this clonotype was seen many times. The chain uses TRBV28 and TRBJ2-1; TRBD1 matches 11 bases. The J call may be wrong; the DNA end is better matched by TRBJ2-7. The CDR3 loop spans 16 amino acids. CDR1 and CDR2 (germline): MDHEN, SYDVKM. CDR3 protein: CASSLRWDRGGYEQYF. CDR3 coding DNA: TGTGCCAGCAGTTTAAGGTGGGACAGGGGGGGATACGAGCAGTACTTC.

The V gene is TRBV7-9, the J gene TRBJ2-3; the D is unclear. Germline V gene lookup returns CDR1 SEHNR and CDR2 FQNEAQ (reference sequence). Trimming took 5 bases from V and 2 from J, leaving 8 bases between them. This CDR3 comprises 13 residues. The CDR3 loop is CASSSMNTDTQYF. CDR3 DNA sequence: TGTGCCAGCAGCAGTATGAACACAGATACGCAGTATTTT.

The rearrangement joins TRBV5-5 to TRBJ1-2; D call uncertain. Germline assignment: CDR1 SGHKS and CDR2 YYEKEE (reference sequence). Trimming took 0 bases from V and 8 from J, leaving 14 bases between them. CDR3 size: 14 residues. The CDR3 region has the DNA TGTGCCAGCAGCTTGGAGGGCCGGGAGGGCGGCTACACCTTC. Residues: CASSLEGREGGYTF.

The rearrangement joins TRBV3-1 to TRBJ1-6, with TRBD1 matching 10 bases. Germline V gene lookup returns CDR1 LGHDT and CDR2 YNNKEL (reference sequence). This CDR3 contains 18 residues. J gave up 2 bases and V 5 bases, and 9 bases lay outside the gene matches. The CDR3 DNA is TGTGCCAGCAGCTCGACCCGGGGGACAGGGGCCTATAATTCACCCCTCCACTTT. Its translation is CASSSTRGTGAYNSPLHF.

In its sample, this clonotype was seen a few times. V is TRBV28 and J is TRBJ1-1, with TRBD1 as a possible D gene (6 bases). Trimming removed 5 bases at V and 10 bases at J, with 11 bases between. CDR1 is MDHEN and CDR2 is SYDVKM in the germline V gene. The CDR3 contains 11 residues. CDR3 DNA: TGTGCCAGCAGTACCACCAGGGGAGCTTTCTTT. It is translated as CASSTTRGAFF. Drawing the rest from reference TRBV28 and TRBJ1-1, the complete variable domain is DVKVTQSSRYLVKRTGEKVFLECVQDMDHENMFWYRQDPGLGLRLIYFSYDVKMKEKGDIPEGYSVSREKKERFSLILESASTNQTSMYLCASSTTRGAFFGQGTRLTVV.

This clonotype was counted between two and nine times. The chain uses TRBV3-1 and TRBJ1-2, with D possibly matching TRBD1 (6 bases). CDR3 length equals 12 residues. Germline values: CDR1 LGHDT, CDR2 YNNKEL (reference sequence). V gave up 3 bases and J gave up 7 bases, with 9 bases separating them. CDR3 sequence reads: CASSHGGLGYTF. CDR3 bases: TGTGCCAGCAGCCACGGGGGGCTTGGCTACACCTTC.

This sequence joins TRBV29-1 and TRBJ2-2; no clear D gene. The CDR3 is 13 amino acids. The V end lost 6 bases, the J end lost 0 bases, and 8 bases lay between the germline ends. The germline CDR1 and CDR2 sequences are SQVTM and ANQGSEA. The CDR3 is CSVSYANTGELFF. In DNA form, the CDR3 reads TGCAGCGTATCATATGCGAACACCGGGGAGCTGTTTTTT.

The chain joins TRBV27 to TRBJ2-5; TRBD1 matches at 7 bases. Trimming cost V 6 bases and J 5 bases; bases outside gene matches: 9. This CDR3 spans 14 amino acids. Germline V gene sequence: CDR1 MNHEY, CDR2 SMNVEV (reference sequence). DNA of the CDR3: TGTGCCAGCAGGCTGACAGGGATCGGGGAGACCCAGTACTTC. Amino acid sequence: CASRLTGIGETQYF.

CDR3 nucleotides: TGTGCCAGCAGCTTAGCTTGGGGCCCGCCTGGAAACACCATATATTTT. Its translation is CASSLAWGPPGNTIYF. The chain joins TRBV11-2 to TRBJ1-3; maybe TRBD1 (5 bases). Germline V gene sequence: CDR1 SGHAT, CDR2 FQNNGV. V was shortened by 1 base and J by 2 bases, with 12 bases between the two germline ends. The CDR3 has 16 amino acids.

V usage is TRBV7-2 and J usage is TRBJ2-1; TRBD2 might be the D (6 bases). V shed 5 bases and J shed 9 bases, with 23 bases lying between them. The length of the CDR3 is 16 residues. The germline CDR1 and CDR2 sequences are SGHTA and FQGNSA. The CDR3 region is CASSRIGREPRGEQFF. CDR3 coding DNA: TGTGCCAGCAGCCGAATCGGACGGGAGCCACGGGGTGAGCAGTTCTTC.

The rearrangement joins TRBV25-1 to TRBJ2-2, with 7 bases identical to TRBD2. Unmatched junction bases numbered 6, after V lost 4 bases and J lost 7 bases. The germline V gene encodes CDR1 MGHDK and CDR2 SYGVNS. This CDR3 comprises 14 residues. CDR3 region: CASSVPGGCGELFF. The CDR3 DNA follows: TGTGCCAGCAGTGTCCCGGGGGGATGCGGGGAGCTGTTTTTT.

This clonotype turned up a few times. The V gene is TRBV4-2, the J gene TRBJ1-6; weak D call: TRBD1 (6 bases). Germline V gives CDR1 LGHNA, CDR2 YNFKEQ. This CDR3 comprises 20 residues. V lost 3 bases and J lost 0, with 21 bases in between. The DNA of the CDR3 is TGTGCCAGCAGCCACTCCGAGGGGGAAAGCGGCTTCTCCTATAATTCACCCCTCCACTTT. It codes for CASSHSEGESGFSYNSPLHF.

CDR3 DNA: TGTGCCAGCAGTTTCCGGACTAGCAATATCAATGAGCAGTTCTTC. It is translated as CASSFRTSNINEQFF. The gene calls are TRBV12-3 or TRBV12-4 and TRBJ2-1; 8 bases agree with TRBD2. CDR3 length: 15 residues. V trimming: 3 bases; J trimming: 6 bases; junction bases outside the gene matches: 7.

This chain connects TRBV5-1 to TRBJ1-1; D is perhaps TRBD1 (6 bases). This CDR3 region has 14 residues. CDR1 and CDR2 (germline): SGHRS, YFSETQ. V was shortened by 7 bases and J by 0 bases, with 13 bases between the two germline ends. The CDR3 sequence: CASRAGGVNTEAFF. The CDR3 nucleotides read TGCGCCAGCCGGGCGGGGGGCGTGAACACTGAAGCTTTCTTT.